The 12 T cell receptor beta chains presented below share a single source sample, sequenced in a study of regulatory T cells in long-lasting Graves disease. Assembly of TCR beta libraries relied on iRepertoire HTBI primers together with Arm-PCR of CDR3 regions. A single record per CDR3 protein comes from TCRdb applying MiXCR to the multiplex PCR reads. The sample has approximately 380,000 distinct CDR3 sequences; 20% are singletons. This sample's time point: persistent/refractory GD, antithyroid drugs over 5 years with positive TRAb. There was RNA extracted from PBMCs, and the TCR library was made from it. Material: peripheral blood mononuclear cells (PBMCs), obtained when the disease was refractory, from a patient treated with antithyroid drugs. These receptors originate from a female donor with Graves disease.

The chain carries TRBV27 and TRBJ1-4; 9 bases map to TRBD1. Trimming removed 5 bases from V and 4 bases from J; junction bases left unmatched: 8. Germline CDR1 MNHEY, CDR2 SMNVEV (reference sequence). CDR3 size: 16 residues. This chain's CDR3 is CASSPGTGLYNEKLFF. The CDR3 nucleotides read TGTGCCAGCAGTCCCGGGACAGGGCTTTATAATGAAAAACTGTTTTTT.

There are a few counts of this clonotype. The chain joins TRBV5-1 to TRBJ2-5; 7 nucleotides align to TRBD1. Unmatched junction bases numbered 8, after V lost 5 bases and J lost 1 base. The CDR3 has 15 amino acids. Germline-derived CDR1 and CDR2 are SGHRS and YFSETQ. CDR3 bases: TGCGCCAGCAGGGGCCTGGGACAGACCCAAGAGACCCAGTACTTC. This codes for CASRGLGQTQETQYF.

The table lists this clonotype with many counts. This chain joins TRBV10-3 and TRBJ2-6; D unresolved. The CDR3 extends over 12 amino acids. Germline V lookup: CDR1 ENHRY, CDR2 SYGVKD. V was cut by 9 bases and J by 0 bases, with 3 bases left in between. CDR3 region: CAIYSGANVLTF. CDR3 DNA: TGTGCCATTTACTCTGGGGCCAACGTCCTGACTTTC.

This clonotype has only a few counts. The chain carries TRBV9 and TRBJ2-1; 16 bases are a match to TRBD2. The length of the CDR3 is 15 residues. The trim removed 3 bases at V and 8 bases at J, leaving 2 bases unmatched. From germline, CDR1 is SGDLS and CDR2 YYNGEE. The CDR3 is CASSEGLAGGYEQFF. The CDR3 nucleotides read TGTGCCAGCAGCGAGGGACTAGCGGGAGGGTATGAGCAGTTCTTC.

The V and J genes are TRBV6-1 and TRBJ2-7, with 9 positions matching TRBD1. The CDR3 totals 20 residues. Germline V gene data show CDR1 as MNHNS and CDR2 as SASEGT. The V gene end was trimmed by 2 bases and the J gene end by 2 bases; junction bases not matched to a gene: 19. CDR3 region: CASSESDMFWPGTGTYEQYF. DNA of the CDR3: TGTGCCAGCAGTGAATCTGACATGTTTTGGCCCGGGACAGGGACCTACGAGCAGTACTTC.

This clonotype was found once. The genes are TRBV6-2 or TRBV6-3 and TRBJ2-1; 11 nucleotides match TRBD2. Trimming removed 8 bases from V and 7 bases from J; junction bases left unmatched: 10. Germline V CDR1 and CDR2: MNHEY, SVGEGT. The CDR3 is 15 residues long. CDR3 in DNA: TGTGCCAGCCGCACTAGCGGGAGTAATGTGAATGAGCAGTTCTTC. Translating gives CASRTSGSNVNEQFF.

This clonotype was seen ten or more times. The chain recombines TRBV28 with TRBJ2-4; a weak D match, TRBD1 (6 bases). CDR1 MDHEN and CDR2 SYDVKM come from the germline V gene. The CDR3 length is 15 residues. V was cut by 5 bases and J by 4 bases, with 15 bases left in between. CDR3 loop: CASSPSGTMKNIQYF. CDR3 bases: TGTGCCAGCAGTCCTTCCGGGACAATGAAAAACATTCAGTACTTC.

This clonotype has a handful of counts. The chain has TRBV29-1 and TRBJ1-1; D perhaps matches TRBD1 (5 bases). With 7 bases removed from V and 2 bases from J, the gap between germline ends came to 11 bases. Germline assignment: CDR1 SQVTM and CDR2 ANQGSEA. The CDR3 totals 12 residues. The CDR3 nucleotides read TGCAGCGCCGAAGGGGCTAACACTGAAGCTTTCTTT. This sequence encodes CSAEGANTEAFF.

V is TRBV15 and J is TRBJ2-5, with TRBD2 matching 9 bases. V was pared by 0 bases and J by 4 bases, with 3 bases of the junction left unmatched. Germline V lookup: CDR1 LNHNV, CDR2 YYDKDF (reference sequence). The CDR3 runs 15 residues. CDR3: CATSRDLLAGETQYF. The CDR3 DNA is TGTGCCACCAGCAGAGATCTACTAGCGGGAGAGACCCAGTACTTC.

This clonotype was seen ten or more times. The rearrangement uses TRBV6-1 and TRBJ2-7; 13 bases are shared with TRBD2. The germline CDR1 and CDR2 sequences are MNHNS and SASEGT. V shed 6 bases and J 6 bases; nucleotides not matched to a gene: 14. The CDR3 spans 17 residues. CDR3 region: CASSTTRGLAGVGEQYF. The CDR3 DNA follows: TGTGCCAGCAGCACTACTAGAGGACTAGCGGGAGTTGGCGAGCAGTACTTC.

This clonotype was found a few times. The CDR3 here is CATSDLEIMNTEAFF. In nucleotides, the CDR3 is TGTGCCACCAGTGATTTGGAAATCATGAACACTGAAGCTTTCTTT. The V gene is TRBV24-1, the J gene TRBJ1-1; D gene ambiguous. Between the trimmed V and J ends, which lost 0 bases and 0 bases, there was a span of 7 bases. This CDR3 is built from 15 residues. Germline assignment: CDR1 KGHDR and CDR2 SFDVKD.

CDR3 loop: CASSQEGRSYGYTF. In DNA, the CDR3 is TGTGCCAGCAGCCAAGAGGGACGGAGCTATGGCTACACCTTC. The chain is built from TRBV3-1 and TRBJ1-2, with D maybe TRBD1 (5 bases). The V gene lost 0 bases and the J gene lost 4 bases, with 9 bases spanning the gap. The CDR3 has 14 residues. Germline CDR1 LGHDT, CDR2 YNNKEL (reference sequence).